These 22 T cell receptor beta chains were all obtained from the same sample, sequenced in a study of T cell changes during pregnancy in multiple sclerosis. Sequenced by immunoSEQ multiplex PCR; TCRdb stores in-frame clones only, minus some. The table records around 74,000 clones, about 88% of them present only once. Sequenced material: peripheral blood, taken before pregnancy. The source is a female donor with multiple sclerosis, enrolled in a pregnancy study.

The chain uses TRBV5-4 and TRBJ1-3; D perhaps matches TRBD1 (5 bases). The germline CDR1 and CDR2 sequences are SGHNT and YYREEE (reference sequence). V lost 4 bases and J 0 bases, leaving 11 bases between the germline ends. This CDR3 contains 15 residues. CDR3: CASSAGRFSGNTIYF. The CDR3 DNA reads TGTGCCAGCAGCGCGGGACGGTTCTCTGGAAACACCATATATTTT.

This clone appeared once. The chain combines TRBV5-6 with TRBJ2-3; 7 positions match TRBD1. With V trimmed by 4 bases and J by 4 bases, 12 bases remained unmatched. The germline CDR1 and CDR2 sequences are SGHDT and YYEEEE. The CDR3 has 16 amino acids. The CDR3 DNA is TGTGCCAGCAGCCCCTCGACCGGGACAGTTTCAGATACGCAGTATTTT. Amino acid sequence: CASSPSTGTVSDTQYF. Variable domain in full (rest from reference TRBV5-6 and TRBJ2-3): DAGVTQSPTHLIKTRGQQVTLRCSPKSGHDTVSWYQQALGQGPQFIFQYYEEEERQRGNFPDRFSGHQFPNYSSELNVNALLLGDSALYLCASSPSTGTVSDTQYFGPGTRLTVL.

The genes are TRBV5-1 and TRBJ2-2; 7 bases fit TRBD1. V dropped 4 bases and J dropped 5; count of bases not matched to a gene: 8. This CDR3 has 15 residues. CDR1 SGHRS and CDR2 YFSETQ come from the germline V gene. Here the CDR3 DNA reads TGCGCCAGCAGCCAACAGGGGCAGGGGACCGGGGAGCTGTTTTTT. Translation: CASSQQGQGTGELFF. The whole variable domain, filled in from reference TRBV5-1 and TRBJ2-2, reads KAGVTQTPRYLIKTRGQQVTLSCSPISGHRSVSWYQQTPGQGLQFLFEYFSETQRNKGNFPGRFSGRQFSNSRSEMNVSTLELGDSALYLCASSQQGQGTGELFFGEGSRLTVL.

The CDR3 loop is CASSLSLLNTGELFF. CDR3 nucleotides: TGCGCCAGCAGCTTGTCCCTTCTAAACACCGGGGAGCTGTTTTTT. The rearrangement joins TRBV5-1 to TRBJ2-2; D remains unclear. The V and J ends lost 1 base and 2 bases respectively, with 9 bases between them. This CDR3 is 15 amino acids long. Germline assignment: CDR1 SGHRS and CDR2 YFSETQ. The full variable domain, completed using reference TRBV5-1 and TRBJ2-2, is KAGVTQTPRYLIKTRGQQVTLSCSPISGHRSVSWYQQTPGQGLQFLFEYFSETQRNKGNFPGRFSGRQFSNSRSEMNVSTLELGDSALYLCASSLSLLNTGELFFGEGSRLTVL.

Only one count was recorded for this clone. V gene TRBV19 combines with J gene TRBJ2-7; perhaps TRBD1 as D (6 bases). The CDR3 loop spans 15 amino acids. Germline assignment: CDR1 LNHDA and CDR2 SQIVND (reference sequence). V shed 5 bases and J shed 2 bases, with 16 bases lying between them. CDR3 residues: CASSSTPNRAYEQYF. The CDR3 DNA reads TGTGCCAGTAGTTCCACCCCGAACAGGGCCTACGAGCAGTACTTC.

The genes are TRBV19 and TRBJ2-7; 7 bases fit TRBD1. The CDR3 is 18 amino acids. The ends lost 2 bases at V and 2 bases at J; junction bases unmatched: 15. CDR1 is LNHDA, CDR2 SQIVND, per germline (reference sequence). The CDR3 sequence: CASSISGQKFLSAYEQYF. In nucleotides, the CDR3 is TGTGCCAGTAGTATATCGGGACAGAAATTTCTATCCGCCTACGAGCAGTACTTC.

This clone appeared once. The rearrangement joins TRBV7-2 to TRBJ2-3; no clear D. The CDR3 loop spans 16 amino acids. The germline gives CDR1 SGHTA, CDR2 FQGNSA. V was cut by 0 bases and J by 3 bases, with 13 bases left in between. In nucleotides, the CDR3 is TGTGCCAGCAGCTTAGCGCCGGGTAGGTGGACAGATACGCAGTATTTT. It encodes CASSLAPGRWTDTQYF.

This chain connects TRBV6-5 to TRBJ1-5; 8 bases fit TRBD1. Trimming took 6 bases from V and 9 from J; bases not matched to a gene: 7. Germline CDR1 reads MNHEY; CDR2 reads SVGAGI. CDR3 length equals 13 residues. CDR3 protein: CASRAPGTGPQHF. The CDR3 bases are TGTGCCAGCAGGGCACCCGGGACAGGGCCCCAGCATTTT.

The rearrangement links TRBV11-1 to TRBJ2-3; 7 nucleotides agree with TRBD2. Unmatched junction bases numbered 16, after V lost 1 base and J lost 3 bases. CDR1 is SGHAT and CDR2 is FQDESV in the germline V gene (reference sequence). This CDR3 region has 19 residues. CDR3 nucleotides: TGTGCCAGCAGCTTAGGGTCCAGCGGGGAACCTGCAAGGACAGATACGCAGTATTTT. Protein: CASSLGSSGEPARTDTQYF.

This chain uses TRBV6-4 with TRBJ2-2; tentatively, D is TRBD1 (7 bases). CDR3 length: 14 amino acids. V shed 6 bases and J shed 3 bases, with 11 bases lying between them. Per the germline V gene, CDR1 is MRHNA and CDR2 is SNTAGT. Here the CDR3 reads CASRIRGDTGELFF. In nucleotides, the CDR3 is TGTGCCAGCAGAATCAGGGGGGACACCGGGGAGCTGTTTTTT.

The chain carries TRBV6-4 and TRBJ2-2, with a weak D call TRBD2 (6 bases). The CDR3 runs to 13 residues. V was trimmed by 5 bases and J by 4 bases, leaving 8 bases between them. Germline V gene lookup returns CDR1 MRHNA and CDR2 SNTAGT. CDR3 nucleotide sequence: TGTGCCAGCAGTCCGACTAGCACCGGGGAGCTGTTTTTT. Translating gives CASSPTSTGELFF.

V gene TRBV6-6 combines with J gene TRBJ1-1, with 7 bases that match TRBD1. The germline CDR1 and CDR2 sequences are MNHNY and SVGAGI (reference sequence). V shed 5 bases and J 4 bases; nucleotides not matched to a gene: 7. This CDR3 has 14 amino acids. The CDR3 DNA sequence: TGTGCCAGCAGTGTGACAGGGCGGGTCACTGAAGCTTTCTTT. Protein product: CASSVTGRVTEAFF.

V usage is TRBV30 and J usage is TRBJ2-3; the D gene is possibly TRBD1 (5 bases). V lost 4 bases, J lost 0 bases, and 8 bases lay in between. Germline V gene sequence: CDR1 GTSNPN, CDR2 SVGIG (reference sequence). There are 13 residues in the CDR3. Here the CDR3 reads CAWTGPSTDTQYF. The CDR3 DNA reads as TGTGCCTGGACAGGGCCGAGCACAGATACGCAGTATTTT.

The CDR3 DNA is TGTGCCAGCAGCTTATCAGGGGTAGGATCGGAGACCCAGTACTTC. The encoded protein is CASSLSGVGSETQYF. The J gene is TRBJ2-5, the V gene TRBV5-6, with D perhaps TRBD1 (6 bases). The CDR3 covers 15 residues. The V gene lost 2 bases and the J gene lost 5 bases, with 16 bases spanning the gap. Germline CDR1 SGHDT, CDR2 YYEEEE.

The chain uses TRBV11-2 and TRBJ2-5, with 8 bases fitting TRBD2. Germline CDR1 reads SGHAT; CDR2 reads FQNNGV. After removal of 5 bases from V and 2 bases from J, the junction contained 7 bases not matched to a gene. This CDR3 contains 15 residues. The CDR3 protein is CASSPGGAPQETQYF. Here the CDR3 DNA reads TGTGCCAGCAGCCCCGGGGGGGCGCCTCAAGAGACCCAGTACTTC.

V and J are TRBV19 and TRBJ1-6, with D maybe TRBD1 (6 bases). The CDR3 contains 16 residues. Per germline, CDR1 LNHDA and CDR2 SQIVND (reference sequence). V was trimmed by 8 bases and J by 0 bases, leaving 14 bases between them. CDR3: CASRTAASSYNSPLHF. The CDR3 DNA is TGTGCCAGTCGGACAGCCGCGAGCTCCTATAATTCACCCCTCCACTTT.

The chain recombines TRBV7-8 with TRBJ1-2; no definite D call. Germline V gives CDR1 SGHVS, CDR2 FQNEAQ. The V gene lost 1 base and the J gene lost 3 bases, with 9 bases spanning the gap. The CDR3 extends over 14 amino acids. The CDR3 sequence is CASSLGSLDYGYTF. The CDR3 DNA is TGTGCCAGCAGCTTAGGCAGTTTGGACTATGGCTACACCTTC.

The chain has TRBV7-7 and TRBJ2-3; D is perhaps TRBD2 (7 bases). V was trimmed by 6 bases and J by 6 bases, leaving 16 bases between them. CDR3 length equals 14 residues. Per the germline V gene, CDR1 is SSHAT and CDR2 is FNYEAQ (reference sequence). The CDR3 sequence: CASSFTGGIDTQYF. The CDR3 DNA is TGTGCCAGCAGTTTCACGGGGGGCATTGATACGCAGTATTTT. Using reference TRBV7-7 and TRBJ2-3 for the parts outside the CDR3, the full variable domain is GAGVSQSPRYKVTKRGQDVTLRCDPISSHATLYWYQQALGQGPEFLTYFNYEAQPDKSGLPSDRFSAERPEGSISTLTIQRTEQRDSAMYRCASSFTGGIDTQYFGPGTRLTVL.

The chain has TRBV18 and TRBJ1-1; D may be TRBD1 (6 bases). This CDR3 spans 15 amino acids. Germline-derived CDR1 and CDR2 are KGHSH and LQKENI. V lost 8 bases and J 0 bases, leaving 16 bases between the germline ends. CDR3 bases: TGTGCCAGCGATCAATATCAGGGGATGAACACTGAAGCTTTCTTT. Translation: CASDQYQGMNTEAFF. Filled out from reference TRBV18 and TRBJ1-1, the complete variable domain reads NAGVMQNPRHLVRRRGQEARLRCSPMKGHSHVYWYRQLPEEGLKFMVYLQKENIIDESGMPKERFSAEFPKEGPSILRIQQVVRGDSAAYFCASDQYQGMNTEAFFGQGTRLTVV.

The V and J genes are TRBV5-6 and TRBJ2-7, with 7 bases matching TRBD2. The CDR3 length is 14 residues. CDR1 is SGHDT and CDR2 is YYEEEE in the germline V gene. Unmatched junction bases numbered 12, after V lost 5 bases and J lost 7 bases. CDR3 bases: TGTGCCAGCAGAAGGCGGGCGGGAGTAGGGGAGCAGTACTTC. Protein: CASRRRAGVGEQYF.

J is TRBJ2-3 and V is TRBV11-3; D unclear. The ends were cut back, 1 base at V and 2 bases at J, with 7 bases in the middle. CDR1 is SGHNT and CDR2 is YENEEA in the germline V gene. CDR3 length: 14 amino acids. DNA of the CDR3: TGTGCCAGCAGCTTAGGGCAGTCCACAGATACGCAGTATTTT. It specifies CASSLGQSTDTQYF.

The J gene is TRBJ1-5, the V gene TRBV4-1, with 8 bases that match TRBD1. V dropped 0 bases and J dropped 7; count of bases not matched to a gene: 5. CDR3 length: 15 amino acids. Germline-derived CDR1 and CDR2 are MGHRA and YSYEKL. The CDR3 DNA follows: TGCGCCAGCAGCCAAGATAGGGGACAGGACCAGCCCCAGCATTTT. Encoded protein: CASSQDRGQDQPQHF.